Detailed here is one TCR beta chain. In the study's own analysis: Scientists estimated how many nucleated cells there were by amplifying reference gene primers. Method: immunoSEQ multiplex PCR; TCRdb's copy keeps in-frame clones and lacks some. V and J calls and clone size follow that table, whereas D and trimming were derived from the DNA. The sample has about 140,000 clones, approximately 79% seen once. Germline values: CDR1 GTSNPN, CDR2 SVGIG (reference sequence). The CDR3 loop spans 14 amino acids. Trimming removed 4 bases from V and 3 bases from J, with 16 bases in between. The sample belongs to a study of blood T cell repertoires in COVID-19.

The J gene is TRBJ2-7, the V gene TRBV30; the D is unclear. This receptor was taken from a man between 60 and 75 years old with acute or convalescent COVID-19. Sequenced input: peripheral blood. The CDR3 DNA is TGTGCCTGGACCCTGAACACAGACATCTACGAGCAGTACTTC. Protein sequence: CAWTLNTDIYEQYF.